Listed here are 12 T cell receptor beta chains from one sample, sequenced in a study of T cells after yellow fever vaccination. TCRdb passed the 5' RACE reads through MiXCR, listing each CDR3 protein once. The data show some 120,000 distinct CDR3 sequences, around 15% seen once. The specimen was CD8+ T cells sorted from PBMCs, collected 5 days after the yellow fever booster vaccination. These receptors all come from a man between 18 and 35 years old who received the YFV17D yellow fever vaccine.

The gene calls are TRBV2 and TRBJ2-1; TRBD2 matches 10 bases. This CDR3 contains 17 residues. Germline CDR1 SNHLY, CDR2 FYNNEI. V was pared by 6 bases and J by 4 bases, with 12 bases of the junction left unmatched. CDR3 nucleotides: TGTGCCAGCAGAACCAAACTAGCGGGGCTATATTACAATGAGCAGTTCTTC. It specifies CASRTKLAGLYYNEQFF. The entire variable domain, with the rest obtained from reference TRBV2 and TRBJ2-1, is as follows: EPEVTQTPSHQVTQMGQEVILRCVPISNHLYFYWYRQILGQKVEFLVSFYNNEISEKSEIFDDQFSVERPDGSNFTLKIRSTKLEDSAMYFCASRTKLAGLYYNEQFFGPGTRLTVL.

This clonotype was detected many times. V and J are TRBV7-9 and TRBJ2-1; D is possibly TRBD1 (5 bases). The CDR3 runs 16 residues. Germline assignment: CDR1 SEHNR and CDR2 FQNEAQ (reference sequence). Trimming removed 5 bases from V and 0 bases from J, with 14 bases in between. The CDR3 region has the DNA TGTGCCAGCAGCCCTCCTGTGACAGTCTCCTACAATGAGCAGTTCTTC. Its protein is CASSPPVTVSYNEQFF.

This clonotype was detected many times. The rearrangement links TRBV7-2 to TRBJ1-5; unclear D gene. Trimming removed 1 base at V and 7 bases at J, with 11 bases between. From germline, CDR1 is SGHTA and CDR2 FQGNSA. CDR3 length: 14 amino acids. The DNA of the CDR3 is TGTGCCAGCAGCTTAGGAGGATTGGGGCAGCCCCAGCATTTT. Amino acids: CASSLGGLGQPQHF.

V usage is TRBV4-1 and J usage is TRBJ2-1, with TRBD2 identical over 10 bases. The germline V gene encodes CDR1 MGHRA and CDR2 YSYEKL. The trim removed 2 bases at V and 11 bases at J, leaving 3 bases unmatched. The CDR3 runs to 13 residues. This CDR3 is CASSQQAGGKQFF. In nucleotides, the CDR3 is TGCGCCAGCAGCCAACAAGCGGGGGGGAAGCAGTTCTTC.

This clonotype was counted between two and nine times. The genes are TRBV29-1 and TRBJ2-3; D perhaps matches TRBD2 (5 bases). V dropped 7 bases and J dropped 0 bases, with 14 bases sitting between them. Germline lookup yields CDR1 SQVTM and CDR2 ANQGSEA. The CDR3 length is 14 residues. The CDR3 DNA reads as TGCAGCGCCAATCGGGGTTCTAGCACAGATACGCAGTATTTT. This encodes CSANRGSSTDTQYF.

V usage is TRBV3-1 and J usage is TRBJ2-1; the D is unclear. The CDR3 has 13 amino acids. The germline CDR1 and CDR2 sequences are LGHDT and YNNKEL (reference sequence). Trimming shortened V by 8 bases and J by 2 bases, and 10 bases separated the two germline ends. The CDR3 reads CASQDTTYNEQFF. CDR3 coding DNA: TGTGCCAGCCAAGACACCACCTACAATGAGCAGTTCTTC.

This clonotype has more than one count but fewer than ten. CDR3 sequence reads: CSVEDPKGARETQYF. CDR3 nucleotides: TGCAGCGTTGAAGATCCTAAGGGGGCAAGAGAGACCCAGTACTTC. This chain links TRBV29-1 with TRBJ2-5; 7 bases are shared with TRBD1. This CDR3 has 15 amino acids. V shed 0 bases and J 4 bases; nucleotides not matched to a gene: 8. Looked up from germline, CDR1 is SQVTM and CDR2 is ANQGSEA.

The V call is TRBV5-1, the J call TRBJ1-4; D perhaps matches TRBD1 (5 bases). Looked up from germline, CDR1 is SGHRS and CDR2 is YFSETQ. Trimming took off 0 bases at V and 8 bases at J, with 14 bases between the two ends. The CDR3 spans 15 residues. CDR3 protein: CASSLEEGAGEKLFF. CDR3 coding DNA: TGCGCCAGCAGCTTGGAGGAAGGGGCAGGAGAAAAACTGTTTTTT.

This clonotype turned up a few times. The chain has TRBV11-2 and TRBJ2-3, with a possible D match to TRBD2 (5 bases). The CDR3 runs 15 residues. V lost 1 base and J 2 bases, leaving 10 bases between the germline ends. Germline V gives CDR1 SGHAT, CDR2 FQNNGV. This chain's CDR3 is CASSLAHRDTDTQYF. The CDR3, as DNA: TGTGCCAGCAGCTTAGCCCACCGGGACACAGATACGCAGTATTTT.

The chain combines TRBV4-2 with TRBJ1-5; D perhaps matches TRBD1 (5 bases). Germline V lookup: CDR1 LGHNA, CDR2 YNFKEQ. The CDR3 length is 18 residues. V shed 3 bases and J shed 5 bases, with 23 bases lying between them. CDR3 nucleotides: TGTGCCAGCAGCCAGGACCCCCCCGCAGGGAGGGCGGATCAGCCCCAGCATTTT. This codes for CASSQDPPAGRADQPQHF.

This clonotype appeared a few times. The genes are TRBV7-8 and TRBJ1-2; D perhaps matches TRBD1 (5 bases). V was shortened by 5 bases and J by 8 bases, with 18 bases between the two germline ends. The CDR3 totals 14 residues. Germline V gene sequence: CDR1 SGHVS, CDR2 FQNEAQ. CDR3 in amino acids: CASSIGTGLAGYTF. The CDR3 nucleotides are TGTGCCAGCAGCATTGGCACGGGGCTGGCGGGCTACACCTTC.

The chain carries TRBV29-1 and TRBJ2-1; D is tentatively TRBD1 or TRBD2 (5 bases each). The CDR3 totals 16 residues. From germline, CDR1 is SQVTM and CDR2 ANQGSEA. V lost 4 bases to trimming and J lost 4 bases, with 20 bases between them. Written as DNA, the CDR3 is TGCAGCGTTGTGGGGGACGGGACCCTTAATTACAATGAGCAGTTCTTC. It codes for CSVVGDGTLNYNEQFF.